This T cell receptor beta chain is from a study of T cell changes during pregnancy in multiple sclerosis. Clones were read by immunoSEQ multiplex PCR, and TCRdb kept only the in-frame ones, dropping some. The data contain approximately 40,000 clones, around 90% of them singletons. Trimming took 0 bases from V and 9 from J, leaving 12 bases between them. The CDR3 totals 15 residues. Germline CDR1 is SGHDN and CDR2 is FVKESK. Sequencing used CD4+ T cells from peripheral blood mononuclear cells, obtained in the second trimester of pregnancy. The chain uses TRBV14 and TRBJ1-6; tentative D call: TRBD1 (6 bases). The sequence derives from a female donor with multiple sclerosis, enrolled in a pregnancy study. CDR3 residues: CASSQEQGGGSPLHF. DNA for the CDR3: TGTGCCAGCAGCCAAGAACAGGGAGGGGGTTCACCCCTCCACTTT.